This passage covers 17 T cell receptor beta chains from one sample sequenced in a study of cytomegalovirus exposure and HLA in healthy donors. Here immunoSEQ multiplex PCR was the method, and the copy in TCRdb shows in-frame clones only, minus some. The data hold about 120,000 clones, with 85% to 90% observed a single time. The material sequenced was PBMCs. Source of these receptors: a woman in her 30s in good health and CMV-seronegative.

The rearrangement joins TRBV5-1 to TRBJ2-7; 9 bases are shared with TRBD1. CDR3 length: 20 residues. Germline V gives CDR1 SGHRS, CDR2 YFSETQ. Unmatched junction bases numbered 20, after V lost 2 bases and J lost 2 bases. CDR3 in amino acids: CASSFSPLGGQGPLAYEQYF. The CDR3 bases are TGCGCCAGCAGCTTTAGCCCCTTGGGTGGACAGGGGCCTCTTGCCTACGAGCAGTACTTC.

J is TRBJ1-1 and V is TRBV6-5; 10 bases line up with TRBD1. V gave up 6 bases and J gave up 4 bases; unmatched junction bases: 5. Germline V CDR1 and CDR2: MNHEY, SVGAGI. The CDR3 loop spans 14 amino acids. The CDR3 region has the DNA TGTGCCAGCAGCCGACAGGGGGCGGGCACTGAAGCTTTCTTT. Amino acid sequence: CASSRQGAGTEAFF.

The chain recombines TRBV19 with TRBJ2-1; 7 bases fit TRBD1. This CDR3 is built from 13 residues. Germline V gene data show CDR1 as LNHDA and CDR2 as SQIVND (reference sequence). V lost 7 bases and J lost 4; bases outside the gene matches: 4. DNA of the CDR3: TGTGCCAGTACCTCGACAGGGTACAATGAGCAGTTCTTC. This codes for CASTSTGYNEQFF.

This clone was seen only once. This rearrangement joins TRBV5-1 to TRBJ1-2; 10 bases are shared with TRBD1. Germline lookup yields CDR1 SGHRS and CDR2 YFSETQ. V lost 4 bases to trimming and J lost 8 bases; unmatched junction nucleotides: 11. This CDR3 has 15 amino acids. The CDR3 nucleotides read TGCGCCAGCAGCGAACCATCCGGGACAGGGGCCGGCTACACCTTC. Amino acids: CASSEPSGTGAGYTF.

Points on this clone: The sample contains more than one DNA sequence encoding this CDR3. The chain carries TRBV5-6 and TRBJ1-1; D is possibly TRBD1 (6 bases). Trimming left V 3 bases short and J 5 bases short, with 11 bases between. Germline CDR1 is SGHDT and CDR2 is YYEEEE. CDR3 length equals 13 residues. The CDR3 DNA reads TGTGCCAGCAGCTCACAGGGATGGACTGAAGCTTTCTTT. This sequence encodes CASSSQGWTEAFF.

The chain combines TRBV29-1 with TRBJ2-7, with 11 bases identical to TRBD1. J lost 6 bases, V lost 6 bases, and 4 bases had no gene match. CDR1 SQVTM and CDR2 ANQGSEA come from the germline V gene. The CDR3 has 12 amino acids. The CDR3 reads CSVWTGGSEQYF. The CDR3 DNA reads TGCAGCGTCTGGACAGGGGGCTCCGAGCAGTACTTC.

The V gene is TRBV19, the J gene TRBJ2-2; 7 bases agree with TRBD1. From germline, CDR1 is LNHDA and CDR2 SQIVND (reference sequence). V lost 5 bases to trimming and J lost 2 bases; unmatched junction nucleotides: 8. This CDR3 is built from 16 residues. The CDR3: CASSRRQGFNTGELFF. The CDR3 region has the DNA TGTGCCAGTAGTCGACGACAGGGTTTTAACACCGGGGAGCTGTTTTTT.

This clone showed up just once. This rearrangement joins TRBV27 to TRBJ1-3; 9 bases match TRBD1. Germline CDR1 is MNHEY and CDR2 is SMNVEV (reference sequence). The CDR3 is made up of 16 amino acids. The V gene end was trimmed by 0 bases and the J gene end by 2 bases; junction bases not matched to a gene: 2. The CDR3 sequence is CASSLSGDRAGNTIYF. The CDR3 DNA follows: TGTGCCAGCAGTTTATCTGGGGACAGGGCTGGAAACACCATATATTTT.

This clone was seen a few times. The V and J genes are TRBV7-2 and TRBJ1-4, with D possibly TRBD1 on 6 matching bases. Germline V CDR1 and CDR2: SGHTA, FQGNSA. The CDR3 is 16 residues long. Trimming pared 2 bases from V and 8 bases from J, leaving 18 bases between. CDR3 sequence reads: CASSLLMAGGSEKLFF. The CDR3 DNA sequence: TGTGCCAGCAGCTTATTAATGGCTGGGGGCAGCGAAAAACTGTTTTTT.

DNA for the CDR3: TGTGCCAGCACCCCTTCTCGGGGGCAAGAGACCCAGTACTTC. Protein: CASTPSRGQETQYF. The V and J genes are TRBV7-2 and TRBJ2-5; a weak D match, TRBD2 (6 bases). The CDR3 is 14 amino acids. Trimming removed 7 bases at V and 2 bases at J, with 14 bases between. Germline V CDR1 and CDR2: SGHTA, FQGNSA.

The rearrangement links TRBV11-2 to TRBJ2-3, with 8 bases identical to TRBD2. Unmatched junction bases numbered 2, after V lost 1 base and J lost 5 bases. Germline loops: CDR1 SGHAT, CDR2 FQNNGV. This CDR3 has 14 amino acids. CDR3 protein: CASSLGAGVDTQYF. The CDR3 nucleotides read TGTGCCAGCAGCTTAGGAGCGGGGGTAGATACGCAGTATTTT.

The chain recombines TRBV5-5 with TRBJ1-6, with D possibly being TRBD1 (5 bases). From germline, CDR1 is SGHKS and CDR2 YYEKEE (reference sequence). The V end lost 4 bases, the J end lost 7 bases, and 18 bases lay between the germline ends. This CDR3 contains 16 residues. CDR3 loop: CASSPRTTGGNSPLHF. For the CDR3, the DNA is TGTGCCAGCAGCCCACGAACTACAGGTGGCAATTCACCCCTCCACTTT.

The chain couples TRBV11-1 to TRBJ2-1, with TRBD1 matching 8 bases. The junction had 6 bases not matched to a gene; V was cut back by 4 bases and J by 4 bases. CDR3 length: 15 residues. Germline CDR1 is SGHAT and CDR2 is FQDESV (reference sequence). CDR3 DNA: TGTGCCAGCAGCTCCACAGGGGGGTCGTACAATGAGCAGTTCTTC. This encodes CASSSTGGSYNEQFF. Full variable domain (outside the CDR3, taken from reference TRBV11-1 and TRBJ2-1): EAEVAQSPRYKITEKSQAVAFWCDPISGHATLYWYRQILGQGPELLVQFQDESVVDDSQLPKDRFSAERLKGVDSTLKIQPAELGDSAMYLCASSSTGGSYNEQFFGPGTRLTVL.

The chain has TRBV5-6 and TRBJ1-2; 7 nucleotides line up with TRBD1. The germline V gene encodes CDR1 SGHDT and CDR2 YYEEEE. Germline trimming cut 4 bases from V and 4 bases from J; bases unmatched to any gene: 7. The length of the CDR3 is 14 residues. The CDR3 is CASSTGQIGYGYTF. The DNA of the CDR3 is TGTGCCAGCAGCACGGGACAGATTGGCTATGGCTACACCTTC. Looking up the rest from reference TRBV5-6 and TRBJ1-2 gives the full variable domain: DAGVTQSPTHLIKTRGQQVTLRCSPKSGHDTVSWYQQALGQGPQFIFQYYEEEERQRGNFPDRFSGHQFPNYSSELNVNALLLGDSALYLCASSTGQIGYGYTFGSGTRLTVV.

The J gene is TRBJ1-2, the V gene TRBV18; D gene ambiguous. Germline V gives CDR1 KGHSH, CDR2 LQKENI. The CDR3 contains 14 residues. Trimming cost V 0 bases and J 3 bases, with 8 bases left between them. DNA of the CDR3: TGTGCCAGCTCACCACCCGGTACTGACTATGGCTACACCTTC. It yields the protein CASSPPGTDYGYTF.

V and J are TRBV6-1 and TRBJ2-2; unclear D gene. Germline assignment: CDR1 MNHNS and CDR2 SASEGT. Trimming pared 5 bases from V and 0 bases from J, leaving 7 bases between. The CDR3 is 14 amino acids. The CDR3 region has the DNA TGTGCCAGCAGTCGGTCCCCGAACACCGGGGAGCTGTTTTTT. This translates into CASSRSPNTGELFF.

This rearrangement joins TRBV6-6 to TRBJ2-7; a weak D match, TRBD1 (5 bases). The CDR3 covers 12 residues. CDR1 MNHNY and CDR2 SVGAGI come from the germline V gene (reference sequence). Trimming removed 2 bases at V and 7 bases at J, with 9 bases between. The CDR3 sequence is CASSYDRREQYF. In nucleotides, the CDR3 is TGTGCCAGCAGTTACGACAGAAGGGAGCAGTACTTC.